This T cell receptor (beta chain) was obtained from a study of cytomegalovirus exposure and HLA in healthy donors. Study-wide results and caveats: One later analysis reportedly identified an Asian-associated ancestry cluster that showed fewer N-insertions than the roughly 670-donor mean.

Amplification used 60 Vbeta primers and 13 Jbeta primers. In the authors' workflow: About 11 million of tens of millions of unique TCR beta chains were shared, per a later count. Assay used: immunoSEQ multiplex PCR; TCRdb lists only in-frame clones, some missing. The V and J calls and the clone size are those of that table, but D and trimming were determined from the DNA. This sample has about 160,000 clones, with 80% found just once. In regard to this clone: The antigen remains unidentified.

At the time of sampling, donors were nominally healthy, though unrecorded immune exposures were likely. The CDR3 runs 16 residues. V lost 2 bases and J lost 3; bases outside the gene matches: 12. Per germline, CDR1 GTSNPN and CDR2 SVGIG (reference sequence). The chain employs TRBV30 and TRBJ2-7, with 8 bases aligning to TRBD2. Sequences were obtained from PBMCs. The TCR originated in a man aged 25 to 40 in good health and CMV-seronegative. CDR3 residues: CAWSPLVGLGVYEQYF. The CDR3, as DNA: TGTGCCTGGAGTCCACTTGTGGGACTAGGGGTCTACGAGCAGTACTTC. Using reference TRBV30 and TRBJ2-7 for the parts outside the CDR3, the full variable domain is SQTIHQWPATLVQPVGSPLSLECTVEGTSNPNLYWYRQAAGRGLQLLFYSVGIGQISSEVPQNLSASRPQDRQFILSSKKLLLSDSGFYLCAWSPLVGLGVYEQYFGPGTRLTVT.